These 22 T cell receptor beta chains share one sample of origin, sequenced in a study of T-cell memory formation after mild COVID-19. TCRdb reanalysed the 5' RACE reads using MiXCR and keeps one entry per CDR3 protein. The sample lists around 310,000 distinct CDR3 sequences, less than 25% occurring once. Sample: PBMCs or a T cell subset sorted from them (not recorded which). These receptors were collected from a man between 18 and 29 years old who had mild COVID-19 (a few samples of this study predate the infection). Cell type and time point are not known.

V gene TRBV2 combines with J gene TRBJ1-5; no definite D call. Germline CDR1 SNHLY, CDR2 FYNNEI. Trimming stripped 6 bases from V and 2 bases from J, with 8 bases between. The CDR3 loop spans 13 amino acids. The CDR3 coding sequence is TGTGCCAGCAGAACGGAGGGCAATCAGCCCCAGCATTTT. It codes for CASRTEGNQPQHF.

A few counts support this clonotype. The rearrangement links TRBV6-6 to TRBJ1-2, with 7 nucleotides matching TRBD1. Germline CDR1 MNHNY, CDR2 SVGAGI (reference sequence). Trimming at V came to 5 bases and at J to 6 bases, leaving 12 bases not matched to a gene. The CDR3 loop spans 15 amino acids. The CDR3 here is CASSNTVTGKDGYTF. Here the CDR3 DNA reads TGTGCCAGCAGTAATACGGTGACAGGGAAGGATGGCTACACCTTC.

The gene calls are TRBV4-2 and TRBJ2-7; D gene ambiguous. Germline assignment: CDR1 LGHNA and CDR2 YNFKEQ. The CDR3 consists of 15 residues. V dropped 1 base and J dropped 2 bases, with 12 bases sitting between them. The CDR3 coding sequence is TGTGCCAGCAGCCAAGGGCCAGACTCGACCTACGAGCAGTACTTC. Amino acid sequence: CASSQGPDSTYEQYF.

V usage is TRBV29-1 and J usage is TRBJ2-3; weak D call: TRBD1 (5 bases). Trimming shortened V by 7 bases and J by 6 bases, and 11 bases separated the two germline ends. In germline, CDR1 is SQVTM, CDR2 ANQGSEA. The CDR3 sequence is 11 residues long. CDR3 loop: CSAGSGDTQYF. As DNA, the CDR3 is TGCAGCGCAGGATCAGGGGATACGCAGTATTTT.

This clonotype was observed at least ten times. V is TRBV5-1 and J is TRBJ2-3; weak D call: TRBD1 (6 bases). The CDR3 length is 14 residues. The germline V and J ends were trimmed by 8 bases and 4 bases, with 17 bases remaining between them. Looked up from germline, CDR1 is SGHRS and CDR2 is YFSETQ. In DNA, the CDR3 is TGCGCCAGTGACCCGGGACAAGACGCAGATACGCAGTATTTT. Its translation: CASDPGQDADTQYF.

The V call is TRBV5-1, the J call TRBJ2-3, with D possibly matching TRBD2 (5 bases). The germline V and J ends were trimmed by 4 bases and 4 bases, with 13 bases remaining between them. This CDR3 is 14 amino acids long. Germline values: CDR1 SGHRS, CDR2 YFSETQ. As DNA, the CDR3 is TGCGCCAGCAGCAGACCTAGCTCCGCAGATACGCAGTATTTT. This translates into CASSRPSSADTQYF.

The V gene is TRBV9, the J gene TRBJ1-6, with a possible D match to TRBD1 (6 bases). This CDR3 has 17 amino acids. The ends were cut back, 4 bases at V and 8 bases at J, with 22 bases in the middle. Looked up from germline, CDR1 is SGDLS and CDR2 is YYNGEE. CDR3 sequence reads: CASSPEGRGGRYSPLHF. The DNA for the CDR3 is TGTGCCAGCAGCCCAGAGGGTAGGGGGGGAAGATATTCACCCCTCCACTTT.

The J gene is TRBJ2-4, the V gene TRBV4-3; the D is unclear. V lost 3 bases to trimming and J lost 6 bases, with 9 bases between them. From germline, CDR1 is LGHNA and CDR2 YSLEER. The CDR3 has 13 amino acids. The CDR3 coding sequence is TGCGCCAGCAGCCAGTTGCCGGGAAACATTCAGTACTTC. Amino acids: CASSQLPGNIQYF.

A few counts support this clonotype. This chain uses TRBV6-4 with TRBJ2-3; 9 bases match TRBD2. Germline V CDR1 and CDR2: MRHNA, SNTAGT. This CDR3 contains 14 residues. The V and J ends lost 0 bases and 6 bases, in that order; junction bases with no gene match: 1. The CDR3 nucleotides read TGTGCCAGCAGTGACTCGCGGGGGGGCGATACGCAGTATTTT. Its protein product is CASSDSRGGDTQYF.

This rearrangement joins TRBV4-3 to TRBJ1-3, with a tentative D call TRBD1 (6 bases). The V and J ends lost 0 bases and 2 bases respectively, with 11 bases between them. CDR3 length: 16 amino acids. Germline V CDR1 and CDR2: LGHNA, YSLEER. CDR3 in DNA: TGCGCCAGCAGCCAAGATTCACAGGGTGCTGGAAACACCATATATTTT. Translating it yields CASSQDSQGAGNTIYF.

The chain is built from TRBV10-3 and TRBJ1-5, with 9 bases lining up with TRBD1. The CDR3 consists of 14 residues. Unmatched junction bases numbered 9, after V lost 9 bases and J lost 6 bases. Per germline, CDR1 ENHRY and CDR2 SYGVKD. The CDR3 spells CAISYRDRAQPQHF. The CDR3 DNA follows: TGTGCCATATCTTACCGGGACAGGGCTCAGCCCCAGCATTTT.

Here the CDR3 reads CATRLAGALNTGELFF. The CDR3 DNA reads as TGCGCCACCAGACTAGCGGGGGCCCTGAACACCGGGGAGCTGTTTTTT. The rearrangement joins TRBV10-2 to TRBJ2-2, with 12 bases that match TRBD2. J lost 1 base, V lost 10 bases, and 7 bases had no gene match. The CDR3 length is 16 residues. Germline values: CDR1 WSHSY, CDR2 SAAADI.

This clonotype was seen more than once but under ten times. The rearrangement uses TRBV7-2 and TRBJ1-6; a possible D gene is TRBD1 (5 bases). The CDR3 totals 14 residues. Germline CDR1 and CDR2: SGHTA and FQGNSA. V lost 5 bases and J 6 bases, leaving 11 bases between the germline ends. The CDR3 reads CASSRSGPNSPLHF. Written as DNA, the CDR3 is TGTGCCAGCAGCCGGTCGGGGCCTAATTCACCCCTCCACTTT.

The chain recombines TRBV6-5 with TRBJ2-3; D may be TRBD1 (6 bases). CDR1 is MNHEY and CDR2 is SVGAGI in the germline V gene. Between the trimmed V and J ends, which lost 3 bases and 2 bases, there was a span of 9 bases. CDR3 length equals 14 residues. The CDR3 reads CASSYGGHTDTQYF. CDR3 coding DNA: TGTGCCAGCAGTTATGGGGGACACACAGATACGCAGTATTTT.

This clonotype was recorded a few times. The V and J genes are TRBV7-6 and TRBJ2-6; D ambiguous. Germline lookup yields CDR1 SGHVS and CDR2 FNYEAQ. This CDR3 is 15 amino acids long. Trimming cost V 5 bases and J 0 bases, with 8 bases left between them. CDR3 in amino acids: CASSPYSSGANVLTF. The CDR3 nucleotides read TGTGCCAGCAGCCCATACAGCTCTGGGGCCAACGTCCTGACTTTC. The variable domain in full, completed from reference TRBV7-6 and TRBJ2-6, reads GAGVSQSPRYKVTKRGQDVALRCDPISGHVSLYWYRQALGQGPEFLTYFNYEAQQDKSGLPNDRFSAERPEGSISTLTIQRTEQRDSAMYRCASSPYSSGANVLTFGAGSRLTVL.

The chain joins TRBV11-2 to TRBJ1-1, with D hard to call. The germline V gene has CDR1 SGHAT and CDR2 FQNNGV. Trimming cost V 1 base and J 2 bases, with 8 bases left between them. The CDR3 sequence is 14 residues long. The CDR3 loop is CASSLVTGNTEAFF. CDR3 DNA sequence: TGTGCCAGCAGCTTAGTGACGGGAAACACTGAAGCTTTCTTT.

J is TRBJ1-1 and V is TRBV29-1; 7 bases map to TRBD1. The germline V gene has CDR1 SQVTM and CDR2 ANQGSEA. The CDR3 consists of 12 residues. V was clipped by 7 bases and J by 10 bases; unmatched bases: 12. Written as DNA, the CDR3 is TGCAGCGCACTGACAGGGTGGAGTGGAGCTTTCTTT. Encoded protein: CSALTGWSGAFF.

The rearrangement links TRBV7-2 to TRBJ1-2; D gene unclear. Per germline, CDR1 SGHTA and CDR2 FQGNSA. This CDR3 spans 15 amino acids. V gave up 5 bases and J gave up 1 base, with 14 bases separating them. The CDR3 nucleotides are TGTGCCAGCAGCCCGCCTTCAGCGTTTAACTATGGCTACACCTTC. Residues: CASSPPSAFNYGYTF.

J is TRBJ2-3 and V is TRBV24-1; D might be TRBD2 (7 bases). The germline gives CDR1 KGHDR, CDR2 SFDVKD. V shed 4 bases and J shed 4 bases, with 17 bases lying between them. The length of the CDR3 is 16 residues. The CDR3 is CATSELGGGRADTQYF. In DNA form, the CDR3 reads TGTGCCACCAGTGAACTGGGGGGGGGCCGGGCAGATACGCAGTATTTT.

This clonotype was observed a handful of times. The V and J genes are TRBV25-1 and TRBJ2-1; a possible D gene is TRBD1 (5 bases). Germline V CDR1 and CDR2: MGHDK, SYGVNS. The CDR3 is 12 amino acids. Trimming removed 7 bases at V and 4 bases at J, with 8 bases between. The CDR3, as DNA: TGTGCCAGCACCTCAGGGTACAATGAGCAGTTCTTC. Translation: CASTSGYNEQFF.

This clonotype was counted a few times. Mismatch with germline at one junction end may stem from a read error. The chain employs TRBV12-3 or TRBV12-4 and TRBJ2-4; D remains unclear. The CDR3 consists of 8 residues. CDR3 sequence (DNA): TGTGCCAGCAGCCCACCGGACTTC. It codes for CASSPPDF.

This chain joins TRBV7-3 and TRBJ1-6, with 9 bases matching TRBD1. Germline CDR1 is SGHTA and CDR2 is FQGTGA. V was pared by 3 bases and J by 7 bases, with 4 bases of the junction left unmatched. The CDR3 length is 15 residues. Written as DNA, the CDR3 is TGTGCCAGCAGCTTTGGGACAGGGTTGAATTCACCCCTCCACTTT. Protein product: CASSFGTGLNSPLHF.